This record concerns one T cell receptor (beta chain) sequence. No antigen is known for it. From germline, CDR1 is LNHDA and CDR2 SQIVND (reference sequence). The CDR3 is 14 amino acids. V was pared by 3 bases and J by 2 bases, with 10 bases between. Separate from the 666-subject first cohort was the approximately 130-subject validation cohort, to which the donors belonged. This sample stems from a study of cytomegalovirus exposure and HLA in healthy donors. Overall study results and limits: Most sequenced TCRs were rare (though some public TCRs occurred in many donors). The tendency of first-cohort TCR clusters to co-occur in the 120 validation repertoires was the finding of a later analysis. There were a few CMV-associated chains whose specificity for CMV antigens was confirmed in vitro.

Using immunoSEQ multiplex PCR, the repertoire was profiled, and TCRdb retains in-frame clones only, with some absent. The sample carries tens of thousands of clones, roughly nine tenths recorded once. The sample was PBMCs. V usage is TRBV19 and J usage is TRBJ2-5; D not resolved. The receptor was isolated from a woman between 18 and 30 years old in good health and CMV-seronegative. The CDR3 region has the DNA TGTGCCAGTAGTATCTCAAGCGCACAAGAGACCCAGTACTTC. This encodes CASSISSAQETQYF.